This TCR beta chain was sequenced in a study of T-cell memory formation after mild COVID-19. A single record per CDR3 protein comes from TCRdb applying MiXCR to the 5' RACE reads. Of hundreds of thousands of distinct CDR3 sequences in the sample, roughly 21% were seen once. Findings of the study overall: Clones from the second wave (peaking day 37) had unconfirmed SARS-CoV-2 specificity.

This clonotype was recorded many times. Its target is unknown. This CDR3 spans 14 amino acids. CDR1 and CDR2 from the germline V gene are SGHTA and FQGNSA. V shed 1 base, J shed 4 bases, and the junction held 3 bases outside the gene matches. This clonotype was obtained from an adult woman who had mild COVID-19 (a few samples of this study predate the infection). Cell type and time point are not known. This chain uses TRBV7-2 with TRBJ1-1, with 7 bases aligning to TRBD1. Input material: PBMCs or a T cell subset sorted from them (not recorded which). The CDR3 DNA is TGTGCCAGCAGCTTAGGGTCAGGGGGCACTGAAGCTTTCTTT. Its protein is CASSLGSGGTEAFF.